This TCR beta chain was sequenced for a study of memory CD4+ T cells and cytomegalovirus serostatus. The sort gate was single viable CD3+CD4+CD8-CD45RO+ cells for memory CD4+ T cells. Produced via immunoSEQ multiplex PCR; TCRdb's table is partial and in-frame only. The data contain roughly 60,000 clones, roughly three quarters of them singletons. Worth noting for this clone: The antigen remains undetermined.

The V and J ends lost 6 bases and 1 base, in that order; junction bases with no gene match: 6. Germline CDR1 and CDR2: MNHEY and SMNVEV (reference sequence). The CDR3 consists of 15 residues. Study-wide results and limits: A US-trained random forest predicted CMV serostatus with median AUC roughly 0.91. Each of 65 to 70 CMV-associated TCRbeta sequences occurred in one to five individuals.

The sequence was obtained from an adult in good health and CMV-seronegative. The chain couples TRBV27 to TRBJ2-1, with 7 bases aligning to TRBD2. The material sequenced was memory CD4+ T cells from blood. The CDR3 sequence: CASSVRGGSYNEQFF. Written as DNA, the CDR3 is TGTGCCAGCAGCGTGCGCGGGGGTTCCTACAATGAGCAGTTCTTC.